This TCR beta chain was profiled in a study of shared clonotypes between healthy human individuals. Findings of the study overall: On the whole, naive subsets had larger estimated richness than memory subsets had. Depth of sequencing was expected to influence donor clonotype sharing.

Using immunoSEQ multiplex PCR, the repertoire was profiled, and TCRdb retains in-frame clones only, with some absent. The sample comprises 2 million to 3 million clones, 93% of which are singletons, and about 0.34% rests with the top ten. In regard to this clone: The target antigen is unknown.

CDR1 and CDR2 from the germline V gene are SGHRS and YFSETQ. CDR3 length: 16 residues. Trimming took off 4 bases at V and 3 bases at J, with 19 bases between the two ends. The receptor was isolated from a young man in good health. Some clones in this sample may be carry-over from other donors' samples. The sequencing sample was made of naive CD4+ T cells from PBMCs. Subset meaning: CD45RA+ positively selected. The V call is TRBV5-1, the J call TRBJ1-2, with D tentatively TRBD1 (6 bases). For the CDR3, the DNA is TGCGCCAGCAGCCCGTTAATTAGGACAGAATACTATGGCTACACCTTC. It specifies CASSPLIRTEYYGYTF.